This T cell receptor beta chain originates from a study of blood T cell repertoires in COVID-19. Study overall: Spain, Italy and the United States supplied samples that represented acute and convalescent COVID-19. T cells, B-cell-depleted T cells, or PBMCs supplied cDNA or gDNA.

The CDR3 totals 16 residues. The junction had 10 bases not matched to a gene; V was cut back by 0 bases and J by 7 bases. CDR1 is LNHNV and CDR2 is YYDKDF in the germline V gene (reference sequence). Study processing details: The authors estimated nucleated cell counts from reference gene primer amplification. Here immunoSEQ multiplex PCR was the method, and the copy in TCRdb shows in-frame clones only, minus some. V and J calls and clone size follow that table, whereas D and trimming were derived from the DNA. The table lists 150,000 to 200,000 clones, about 85% of them singletons. The chain carries TRBV15 and TRBJ1-2; 8 bases map to TRBD1. Sequenced: peripheral blood. The sequence was collected from a man between 60 and 70 years old with active or convalescent COVID-19. Here the CDR3 reads CATSREGDRSEGGYTF. CDR3 bases: TGTGCCACCAGCAGAGAAGGGGACAGGTCGGAAGGTGGCTACACCTTC.